This T cell receptor beta chain was recovered during a study of blood T cell repertoires in COVID-19. Trimming removed 0 bases at V and 3 bases at J, with 6 bases between. The CDR3 has 15 amino acids. The germline CDR1 and CDR2 sequences are SGHTA and FQGNSA. Sequencing was performed with immunoSEQ multiplex PCR; in TCRdb, only in-frame clones are kept and a portion is missing. The data contain tens of thousands of clones, more than 65% of them seen just once; the ten biggest clones take up about 12%. The sequencing sample was made of peripheral blood. V and J are TRBV7-2 and TRBJ1-6; D possibly corresponds to TRBD1 (6 bases). The receptor comes from a man of 80 years or more with acute or convalescent COVID-19. CDR3 sequence: CASSLAGGYNSPLHF. In DNA, the CDR3 is TGTGCCAGCAGCTTAGCAGGGGGCTATAATTCACCCCTCCACTTT.